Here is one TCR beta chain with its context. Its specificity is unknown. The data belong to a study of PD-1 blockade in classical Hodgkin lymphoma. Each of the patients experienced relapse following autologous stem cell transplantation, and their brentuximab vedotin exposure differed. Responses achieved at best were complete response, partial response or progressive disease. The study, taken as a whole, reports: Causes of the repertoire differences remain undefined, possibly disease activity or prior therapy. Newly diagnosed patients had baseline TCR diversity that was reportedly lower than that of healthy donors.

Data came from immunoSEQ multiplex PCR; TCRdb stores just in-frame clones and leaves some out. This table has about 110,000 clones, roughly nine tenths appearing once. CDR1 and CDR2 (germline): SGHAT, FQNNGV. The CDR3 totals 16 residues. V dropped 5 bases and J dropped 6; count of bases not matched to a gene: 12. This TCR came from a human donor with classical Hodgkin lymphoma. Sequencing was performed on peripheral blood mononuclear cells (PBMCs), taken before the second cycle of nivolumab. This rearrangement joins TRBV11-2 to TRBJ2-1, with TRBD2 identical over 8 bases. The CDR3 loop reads CASSPFELAASNEQFF. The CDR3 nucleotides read TGTGCCAGCAGCCCGTTTGAACTAGCGGCCTCCAATGAGCAGTTCTTC.